This passage covers 8 T cell receptor beta chains from one sample sequenced in a study of blood T cell repertoires in COVID-19. Data came from immunoSEQ multiplex PCR; TCRdb stores just in-frame clones and leaves some out. This table holds some 270,000 clones, about 85% found once. Sequenced sample: PBMCs or T cells enriched from blood (not recorded which). Receptors were obtained from a woman aged 45-65 years who had been exposed to COVID-19.

The chain uses TRBV9 and TRBJ1-2, with a possible D match to TRBD1 (5 bases). The CDR3 totals 14 residues. V lost 2 bases and J 3 bases, leaving 11 bases between the germline ends. Germline CDR1 SGDLS, CDR2 YYNGEE. Written as DNA, the CDR3 is TGTGCCAGCAGCGTCTTCGGGGGGGACTATGGCTACACCTTC. Its translation is CASSVFGGDYGYTF.

This chain connects TRBV28 to TRBJ1-1; 10 bases agree with TRBD1. This CDR3 contains 13 residues. J was trimmed by 5 bases and V by 10 bases; bases with no gene match: 7. CDR1 is MDHEN, CDR2 SYDVKM, per germline. The CDR3 sequence is CATYDRGRTEAFF. CDR3 in DNA: TGTGCCACCTATGACAGGGGGCGGACTGAAGCTTTCTTT. The variable domain in full, with the rest retrieved from reference TRBV28 and TRBJ1-1, is DVKVTQSSRYLVKRTGEKVFLECVQDMDHENMFWYRQDPGLGLRLIYFSYDVKMKEKGDIPEGYSVSREKKERFSLILESASTNQTSMYLCATYDRGRTEAFFGQGTRLTVV.

The gene calls are TRBV12-5 and TRBJ2-7; a weak D match, TRBD1 (6 bases). Trimming shortened V by 3 bases and J by 7 bases, and 7 bases separated the two germline ends. Germline V gene sequence: CDR1 LGHNT, CDR2 FRNRAP. CDR3 length: 11 amino acids. The chain's CDR3 is CASGFDREQYF. CDR3 DNA sequence: TGTGCTAGTGGTTTCGACAGGGAGCAGTACTTC.

V is TRBV7-6 and J is TRBJ2-5; maybe TRBD2 (5 bases). This CDR3 comprises 15 residues. CDR1 SGHVS and CDR2 FNYEAQ come from the germline V gene. Trimming removed 5 bases from V and 5 bases from J, with 18 bases in between. The CDR3: CASSLYLSARETQYF. The CDR3 nucleotides read TGTGCCAGCAGCCTATACCTTAGCGCGAGGGAGACCCAGTACTTC.

The chain links TRBV4-1 to TRBJ1-1; D might be TRBD1 (5 bases). Deletions cut 1 base from V and 1 base from J, with 7 bases between. Germline CDR1 reads MGHRA; CDR2 reads YSYEKL. The CDR3 spans 14 residues. The CDR3 DNA reads TGCGCCAGCAGCCAAGGACAGAAGAACACTGAAGCTTTCTTT. This sequence encodes CASSQGQKNTEAFF.

The chain uses TRBV7-2 and TRBJ1-4; TRBD1 aligns across 11 bases. The CDR3 is 15 amino acids. Looked up from germline, CDR1 is SGHTA and CDR2 is FQGNSA. Losses at the gene ends were 6 bases for V and 8 bases for J; bases not matched to a gene: 8. In nucleotides, the CDR3 is TGTGCCAGCAGTCGTTCCGGGACAGGGGGGGAAAAACTGTTTTTT. Its translation: CASSRSGTGGEKLFF. Drawing the rest from reference TRBV7-2 and TRBJ1-4, the complete variable domain is GAGVSQSPSNKVTEKGKDVELRCDPISGHTALYWYRQSLGQGLEFLIYFQGNSAPDKSGLPSDRFSAERTGGSVSTLTIQRTQQEDSAVYLCASSRSGTGGEKLFFGSGTQLSVL.

Details on this clone: One end of the junction fails to match germline, which may point to a read error. This rearrangement joins TRBV7-9 to TRBJ1-1; TRBD1 might be the D (5 bases). The CDR3 is 12 residues long. Germline V gives CDR1 SEHNR, CDR2 FQNEAQ (reference sequence). In DNA form, the CDR3 reads TGTGCCAGCAGCTCAGGGAACTCTGAAGCTTTCTTT. Its translation: CASSSGNSEAFF.

The chain employs TRBV7-2 and TRBJ2-4; 8 bases line up with TRBD2. Germline V gene sequence: CDR1 SGHTA, CDR2 FQGNSA. V gave up 5 bases and J gave up 9 bases; unmatched junction bases: 6. This CDR3 comprises 13 residues. The CDR3 nucleotides read TGTGCCAGCAGCCCGCGGGGGGCAAGCATTCAGTACTTC. As protein: CASSPRGASIQYF.